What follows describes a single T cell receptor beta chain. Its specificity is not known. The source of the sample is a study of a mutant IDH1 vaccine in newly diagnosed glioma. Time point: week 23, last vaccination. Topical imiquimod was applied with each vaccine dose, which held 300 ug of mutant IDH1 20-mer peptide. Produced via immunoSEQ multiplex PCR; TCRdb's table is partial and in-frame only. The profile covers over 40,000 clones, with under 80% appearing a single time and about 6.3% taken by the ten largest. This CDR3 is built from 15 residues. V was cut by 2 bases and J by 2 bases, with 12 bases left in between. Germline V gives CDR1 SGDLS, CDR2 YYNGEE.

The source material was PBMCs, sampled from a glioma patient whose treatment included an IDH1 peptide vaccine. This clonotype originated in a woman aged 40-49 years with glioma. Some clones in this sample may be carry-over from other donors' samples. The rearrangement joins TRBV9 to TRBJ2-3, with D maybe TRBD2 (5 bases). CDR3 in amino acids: CASSVQRQNTDTQYF. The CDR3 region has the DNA TGTGCCAGCAGCGTCCAGCGGCAAAACACAGATACGCAGTATTTT.